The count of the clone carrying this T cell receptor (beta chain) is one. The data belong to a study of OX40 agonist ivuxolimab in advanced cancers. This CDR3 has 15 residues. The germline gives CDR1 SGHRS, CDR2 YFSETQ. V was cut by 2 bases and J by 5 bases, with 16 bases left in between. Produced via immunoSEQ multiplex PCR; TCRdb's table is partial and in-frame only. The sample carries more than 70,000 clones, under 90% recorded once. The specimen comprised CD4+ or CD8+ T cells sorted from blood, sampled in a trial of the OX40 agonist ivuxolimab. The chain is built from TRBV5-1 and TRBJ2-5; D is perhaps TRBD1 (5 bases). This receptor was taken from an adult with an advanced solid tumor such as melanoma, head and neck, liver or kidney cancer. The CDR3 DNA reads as TGCGCCAGCAGCTTTGGGGCTCTGGGGTCTGAGACCCAGTACTTC. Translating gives CASSFGALGSETQYF.